This T cell receptor beta chain was identified during a study of T cells in Graves' hyperthyroidism and ophthalmopathy (dated by TCRdb to the late 2010s). Context from the whole study: Peripheral blood samples were taken at the time of initial diagnosis, prior to any treatment. To identify distinguishing TCR V-J signatures, a discovery cohort of about 95 patients was used, comprising some 43 with Graves' ophthalmopathy and around 60 with stable Graves' hyperthyroidism. Prospective prediction of ophthalmopathy was tested in an independent validation cohort consisting of fewer than 20 hyperthyroidism patients and approximately 16 patients who later progressed to ophthalmopathy. For training and testing, the 95 to 100 patients in the discovery cohort were randomly divided in a 7:3 ratio. Thyroid tissue and blood T-cell repertoires from over 5 Graves' hyperthyroidism patients were also compared in the study. After sampling, hyperthyroidism patients received methimazole starting at 30 mg daily, and ophthalmopathy patients received high-dose intravenous methylprednisolone. The paper describes TCR Vbeta CDR3 sequencing of roughly 130 peripheral blood samples, made up of 43 ophthalmopathy patients, roughly 75 hyperthyroidism patients and 17 progressor patients. Overall results and qualifications from the work: No statistical method was used to set the sample size in advance, and investigators knew the group allocation. Blood samples also contained most of the expanded thyroid clonotypes (frequency above 0.001), which suggests that blood repertoires may reflect thyroid immune responses. A 13 V-J signature model separated ophthalmopathy from stable hyperthyroidism, with 87.88% sensitivity and 81.08% specificity in cross-validation and 80%/75% in testing. During validation, the model predicted progression to ophthalmopathy a median of approximately 7 months ahead of onset, with almost 71% sensitivity and about 72% specificity.

At least ten counts were recorded for this clonotype. The antigen it binds to is not known. No much larger clone is present one base from it, and per-base qualities are unavailable. Amplification of TCR beta CDR3 regions was carried out from RNA transcripts. The first round of RT-PCR for the TCR CDR3 was performed with the HTBI primer set and the Qiagen OneStep RT-PCR kit. The libraries were constructed in a second round of multiplex PCR and then size-selected and purified. Paired-end sequencing of the libraries was performed with 100 bp reads on an Illumina HiSeq2000. As for how the authors treated the data: SOAPnuke was used to process the raw data, throwing out any read that contained adapters or uncalled bases, had a mean Phred below 15, or lacked an exact constant-primer or identifier match. COPE v1.2.5 was used to merge the high-quality paired reads, and each unique nucleotide sequence was defined as a clonotype. MiTCR v1.1 was used to align clonotypes to the IMGT TRBV, TRBD and TRBJ reference segments. Analysis was restricted to V-J combinations with a frequency above 0.0001, which covered about 99% of repertoires. A TCS score was defined as the ratio of F50 (clonal expansion) to E x V (chaos), with BLOSUM62-based TCRdist applied between CDR3 peptides within each V-J. Welch's t-statistics and random forest reduced fewer than 600 V-J features to 13, which were used in a naive Bayes classifier (R e1071). In-frame beta chains were kept once TCRdb had trimmed the public reads at Q25 with fastp and called clones with MiXCR. Rows are combined by CDR3 protein, so each entry shows the most common genes and DNA. For this entry, the V and J calls and clone size follow TCRdb and not the study's own pipeline. The sample table contains almost 600,000 distinct CDR3 sequences; only one count was recorded for around 13% of them. In total, the top ten clones hold roughly 5.7% of the sample.

The CDR3 sequence holds 15 residues, the cysteine and phenylalanine included. Only the CDR3 DNA stays, 45 bases, in frame from base 1. Ends trimmed: V by 2 bases, J by 3 bases; bases unmatched to a gene: 2. For CDR1 and CDR2, the germline V gene lists MNHEY and SVGEGT. Hyperthyroidism patients were aged 18 to 65 years and newly diagnosed, with disease duration of less than 2 months. Any patient with an uncontrolled infection, another autoimmune disease, pregnancy or lactation was excluded. Diagnoses were established on the basis of clinical symptoms, serum thyroxine and TRAb, thyroid ultrasound, and orbital computed tomography. For progressor patients, blood was drawn at the first diagnosis of hyperthyroidism, before any ophthalmopathy symptoms had appeared. PBMCs were isolated from about 9.1 ml of fresh peripheral blood by Ficoll-Paque density gradient centrifugation. Progressor patients were initially diagnosed with Graves' hyperthyroidism and developed ophthalmopathy during follow-up. Total RNA was extracted using Trizol reagent, and RNA quality was assessed on an Agilent 2100 Bioanalyzer.

The receptor was isolated from a woman aged 30 to 39 with Graves' hyperthyroidism that later progressed to Graves' ophthalmopathy. Recombination linked TRBV6-2 or TRBV6-3 to TRBJ2-2, with 8 bases in between that match TRBD2. Sequencing was performed on blood. The DNA sequence follows: TGTGCCAGCAGTTACGCACTAGCGGACACCGGGGAGCTGTTTTTT. This sequence encodes CASSYALADTGELFF.